The 6 T cell receptor beta chains listed next were all sequenced from one sample in a study of blood T cell repertoires in COVID-19. Clones were read by immunoSEQ multiplex PCR, and TCRdb kept only the in-frame ones, dropping some. This sample has tens of thousands of clones; about 80% occur once, and the top ten carry more than 20%. Sequenced sample: peripheral blood. The source of these receptors is a man over 45 with active or convalescent COVID-19.

The chain links TRBV9 to TRBJ1-3; D unresolved. The germline V and J ends were trimmed by 0 bases and 0 bases, with 4 bases remaining between them. This CDR3 spans 14 amino acids. Looked up from germline, CDR1 is SGDLS and CDR2 is YYNGEE. Here the CDR3 DNA reads TGTGCCAGCAGCGTAGATCTCTCTGGAAACACCATATATTTT. This translates into CASSVDLSGNTIYF.

This clone was counted only a few times. The J gene is TRBJ2-1, the V gene TRBV2; 11 bases are a match to TRBD2. Germline lookup yields CDR1 SNHLY and CDR2 FYNNEI. V shed 8 bases and J 2 bases; nucleotides not matched to a gene: 2. This CDR3 spans 14 amino acids. CDR3 amino acids: CASVAGGAYNEQFF. The CDR3 DNA reads as TGTGCCAGCGTAGCGGGAGGGGCCTACAATGAGCAGTTCTTC.

The chain carries TRBV5-1 and TRBJ2-2, with 12 bases aligning to TRBD2. V lost 5 bases, J lost 3 bases, and 8 bases stayed unmatched. Germline V CDR1 and CDR2: SGHRS, YFSETQ. This CDR3 region has 17 residues. Here the CDR3 DNA reads TGCGCCAGCAGGCCTCTAGCGGGGGGGCCACACACCGGGGAGCTGTTTTTT. This codes for CASRPLAGGPHTGELFF.

This clone has just one count. The chain carries TRBV29-1 and TRBJ1-2; no firm D call. The CDR3 extends over 11 amino acids. The V end lost 3 bases, the J end lost 2 bases, and 4 bases lay between the germline ends. From germline, CDR1 is SQVTM and CDR2 ANQGSEA. Here the CDR3 reads CSVERNYGYTF. CDR3 bases: TGCAGCGTTGAGCGCAACTATGGCTACACCTTC.

This clone has only one observation. For the CDR3, the DNA is TGTGCCAGTAGCGGGGGGGCCGCCGGGGAGCTGTTTTTT. It is translated as CASSGGAAGELFF. This chain uses TRBV19 with TRBJ2-2; 8 bases line up with TRBD2. The CDR3 contains 13 residues. The germline V gene has CDR1 LNHDA and CDR2 SQIVND (reference sequence). Germline trimming cut 6 bases from V and 6 bases from J; bases unmatched to any gene: 3.

The chain employs TRBV7-9 and TRBJ2-3, with a tentative D call TRBD2 (5 bases). Trimming removed 2 bases from V and 7 bases from J, with 13 bases in between. The germline V gene has CDR1 SEHNR and CDR2 FQNEAQ (reference sequence). The CDR3 runs to 14 residues. CDR3 DNA sequence: TGTGCCAGCAGCTTAAGCCAGAGGGTAAATACGCAGTATTTT. Amino acids: CASSLSQRVNTQYF.